What follows is one T cell receptor beta chain and its context. This receptor's antigen is unknown. No qualities accompany the bases; no much larger clone lies one base away. The sample belongs to a study of T cells after yellow fever vaccination (dated by TCRdb to between 2018 and 2021). Background on the whole study: The SMART-Seq v4 Ultra Low Input RNA kit was used to prepare libraries from fractions with low cell numbers. To track T-cell clones before and after primary and booster YFV17D yellow fever vaccination, bulk TCR alpha and beta repertoires were sequenced longitudinally. The cohort comprised two healthy male donors, one aged 18 to 29 and one aged 30 to 39 years. Blood samples were taken at several timepoints before and after primary and secondary immunization, and bulk PBMC replicates and cell subsets were isolated.

Explained via the paper, the treatment or condition label denotes: live attenuated yellow fever vaccine strain. Two biological replicates of bulk PBMCs were collected at each blood-draw timepoint. A standard Ficoll-Paque protocol was used to isolate PBMCs from peripheral blood. TriZol was used to extract RNA from bulk PBMCs, CD4 and CD8 fractions, and dextramer-positive and dextramer-negative fractions. The germline V gene (reference sequence) supplies CDR1 DFQATT and CDR2 SNEGSKA. The CDR3, cysteine through phenylalanine, is 15 amino acids long. The retained sequence is limited to the CDR3, 45 bases, with the frame set at the first base. After removal of 0 bases from V and 6 bases from J, the junction retains 5 bases not matched to a gene. Synthesis of TCR cDNA relied on 5'RACE template switching, a step that introduced a universal primer site along with unique molecular identifiers. Priming of cDNA synthesis was performed from both the TCR alpha and TCR beta constant segments. Library amplification involved two PCR steps, and the second step added sample barcodes and sequencing adapters. Libraries were sequenced on Illumina HiSeq 2500 (2x100 bp) or NovaSeq (2x150 bp). The source study handled its data this way. Reads were demultiplexed and collapsed into UMI consensus sequences with MIGEC, and V(D)J alignment was performed with MiXCR. Vaccine-responding clonotypes were identified with edgeR using replicate PBMC samples, with FDR below 0.01 and a log2 fold change above 5 up to day 15 being required. CD4 or CD8 identity was assigned to each bulk clonotype according to whether the clonotype was present at higher abundance in the sequenced CD4 repertoire or the sequenced CD8 repertoire. The raw public data were reprocessed by TCRdb itself: fastp quality trimming at Q25, MiXCR clonotype calling, in-frame beta chains only. Merged by CDR3 protein, the rows form single entries marked with the most common genes and DNA. The V and J calls were not made by the authors but by TCRdb's processing. The sample has around 600,000 distinct CDR3 sequences on record, around an eighth of them singletons. The top ten hold just under 15% of the sample.

The study at large found these results: Because the study included only a couple of donors, the extent to which the findings can be generalized is limited. A small share of clonotypes occurred in both CD4 and CD8 compartments, likely arising from convergent recombination. Compared with the primary T-cell response, the secondary T-cell response was faster but weaker, reaching its peak on day 5 rather than on day 15. After the booster, most clones that had expanded after primary vaccination were detected again (about 95% of CD4 and around nine tenths of CD8), suggesting broad maintenance of memory. Because abundant contaminating clonotypes from the bulk population could be contained in FACS-sorted repertoires, computational filtering was required.

The source of this sequence is a man younger than 40 who received the YFV17D yellow fever vaccine. Sequences were derived from PBMCs, sampled on the day of the yellow fever booster vaccination. This chain joins TRBV20-1 to TRBJ2-1; 10 central bases correspond to TRBD2. The DNA sequence is given as TGCAGTGCTAGAGAACCTAGCGGGAGTGCCAATGAGCAGTTCTTC. Translation gives CSAREPSGSANEQFF.